A selection of T cell receptor beta chains follows, all from one sample in a study of human T cells and chemical hapten exposure. MiXCR, run by TCRdb on the reads, gives a single entry per CDR3 protein. The table lists around 120,000 distinct CDR3 sequences, 6.5% to 10% of them singletons, with 1.4% in the top ten. The specimen sequenced was whole blood. These receptors were obtained from a human donor in good health. Some clones in this sample may be carry-over from other donors' samples. CDR3s include the opening cysteine and the closing phenylalanine or tryptophan. Fields, in order: V gene, D gene, J gene, clone size, CDR3 DNA, CDR3 protein. A D gene is named only where the DNA matches it firmly. Size tells how often a clone was seen (once, few, many) or the class of an expanded clone, and some rows leave it out.

v_gene: TRBV29-1
d_gene: TRBD1
j_gene: TRBJ2-1
abundance: .
CDR3nt: TGCAGCGTTGAAGATCCCGGGACAGGGGTTCGGGGTAGCTCCTACAATGAGCAGTTCTTC
CDR3aa: CSVEDPGTGVRGSSYNEQFF

v_gene: TRBV29-1
d_gene: TRBD1
j_gene: TRBJ1-2
abundance: .
CDR3nt: TGCAGCGTGCAAGGGGGCGCGAACTATGGCTACACCTTC
CDR3aa: CSVQGGANYGYTF

v_gene: TRBV6-5
d_gene: TRBD1
j_gene: TRBJ1-2
abundance: .
CDR3nt: TGTGCCAGCAGTTACTCGAGGGACAGGGGGTTTGGCTACACCTTC
CDR3aa: CASSYSRDRGFGYTF

v_gene: TRBV5-1
d_gene: .
j_gene: TRBJ2-4
abundance: few
CDR3nt: TGCGCCAGCAGCGGGGAAGCCAAAAACATTCAGTACTTC
CDR3aa: CASSGEAKNIQYF

v_gene: TRBV14
d_gene: .
j_gene: TRBJ2-2
abundance: .
CDR3nt: TGTGCCAGCAGCCCTACAGGGTTGTTGAACACCGGGGAGCTGTTTTTT
CDR3aa: CASSPTGLLNTGELFF

v_gene: TRBV27
d_gene: TRBD1
j_gene: TRBJ2-7
abundance: few
CDR3nt: TGTGCCAGCAGTCCCCACAGACAGGGGTCCTACGAGCAGTACTTC
CDR3aa: CASSPHRQGSYEQYF

v_gene: TRBV11-2
d_gene: TRBD2
j_gene: TRBJ2-7
abundance: few
CDR3nt: TGTGCCAGCAGCTACGGGACTAGCGGCTCCTACGAGCAGTACTTC
CDR3aa: CASSYGTSGSYEQYF

v_gene: TRBV19
d_gene: .
j_gene: TRBJ1-4
abundance: few
CDR3nt: TGTGCCAGTAGTAAGGGAGGAGCGGACCGTAATGAAAAACTGTTTTTT
CDR3aa: CASSKGGADRNEKLFF

v_gene: TRBV18
d_gene: .
j_gene: TRBJ1-3
abundance: many
CDR3nt: TGTGCCAGCTCACCCTCGTGGGGTATCTCTGGAAACACCATATATTTT
CDR3aa: CASSPSWGISGNTIYF

v_gene: TRBV9
d_gene: .
j_gene: TRBJ2-5
abundance: once
CDR3nt: TGTGCCAGCAGCAGGATGTCCCAAGAGACCCAGTACTTC
CDR3aa: CASSRMSQETQYF

v_gene: TRBV7-9
d_gene: .
j_gene: TRBJ2-1
abundance: few
CDR3nt: TGTGCCAGCAGCTTAGCGCTGGTGGGCAATGAGCAGTTCTTC
CDR3aa: CASSLALVGNEQFF

v_gene: TRBV4-3
d_gene: .
j_gene: TRBJ2-4
abundance: many
CDR3nt: TGCGCCAGCAGCCAAGGAGGCAGGGCCGAAGCCAAAAACATTCAGTACTTC
CDR3aa: CASSQGGRAEAKNIQYF

v_gene: TRBV7-9
d_gene: TRBD2
j_gene: TRBJ2-5
abundance: few
CDR3nt: TGTGCCAGCAGCTACCCTAGCGGGGGGGTCCAAGAGACCCAGTACTTC
CDR3aa: CASSYPSGGVQETQYF

v_gene: TRBV24-1
d_gene: TRBD1
j_gene: TRBJ2-2
abundance: many
CDR3nt: TGTGCCACCAGTGATGGGACAGGGGACACCGGGGAGCTGTTTTTT
CDR3aa: CATSDGTGDTGELFF

v_gene: TRBV12-3/TRBV12-4
d_gene: .
j_gene: TRBJ2-3
abundance: .
CDR3nt: TGTGCCAGCGGATTTGGGGGCACAGATACGCAGTATTTT
CDR3aa: CASGFGGTDTQYF

v_gene: TRBV4-1
d_gene: .
j_gene: TRBJ2-7
abundance: .
CDR3nt: TGCGCCAGCAGCCAATTACCAGGACTATTCGGGGACGAGCAGTACTTC
CDR3aa: CASSQLPGLFGDEQYF

v_gene: TRBV20-1
d_gene: .
j_gene: TRBJ2-7
abundance: few
CDR3nt: TGCAGTGCTCGCGGGGAGACCCTCTCCTACGAGCAGTACTTC
CDR3aa: CSARGETLSYEQYF

v_gene: TRBV12-3/TRBV12-4
d_gene: .
j_gene: TRBJ2-1
abundance: few
CDR3nt: TGTGCCAGCAGGGACCGCGGAAGCTCCTACAATGAGCAGTTCTTC
CDR3aa: CASRDRGSSYNEQFF

v_gene: TRBV4-1
d_gene: TRBD1
j_gene: TRBJ1-2
abundance: .
CDR3nt: TGCGCCAGCAGCCAAGCCCTTACAGGGGATGGCTACACCTTC
CDR3aa: CASSQALTGDGYTF

v_gene: TRBV5-1
d_gene: .
j_gene: TRBJ2-1
abundance: few
CDR3nt: TGCGCCAGCAGCTTGGCGGGGCTGGGCAATGAGCAGTTCTTC
CDR3aa: CASSLAGLGNEQFF

v_gene: TRBV10-3
d_gene: TRBD2
j_gene: TRBJ2-3
abundance: few
CDR3nt: TGTGCCATCAGTGAGGGACTAGCGGGAGAGGGTGATACGCAGTATTTT
CDR3aa: CAISEGLAGEGDTQYF

v_gene: TRBV5-4
d_gene: TRBD1
j_gene: TRBJ2-7
abundance: .
CDR3nt: TGTGCCAGCAGCGACAGGGGGATGGGTTGGGAGCAGTACTTC
CDR3aa: CASSDRGMGWEQYF

v_gene: TRBV20-1
d_gene: TRBD1
j_gene: TRBJ1-1
abundance: few
CDR3nt: TGCAGTGCTACGAGACAGGGGGCCACTGAAGCTTTCTTT
CDR3aa: CSATRQGATEAFF

v_gene: TRBV6-1
d_gene: TRBD1
j_gene: TRBJ1-2
abundance: many
CDR3nt: TGTGCCAGCAGTGCGGGACAGAGGAATGGCTACACCTTC
CDR3aa: CASSAGQRNGYTF

v_gene: TRBV12-3/TRBV12-4
d_gene: .
j_gene: TRBJ1-2
abundance: few
CDR3nt: TGTGCCAGCAGGGGTCGACGGTTCTATGGCTACACCTTC
CDR3aa: CASRGRRFYGYTF

v_gene: TRBV15
d_gene: TRBD2
j_gene: TRBJ2-1
abundance: few
CDR3nt: TGTGCCACCAGCAGAGTCACGGGAGGGAGCTCCTACAATGAGCAGTTCTTC
CDR3aa: CATSRVTGGSSYNEQFF

v_gene: TRBV11-2
d_gene: TRBD1
j_gene: TRBJ1-6
abundance: .
CDR3nt: TGTGCCAGCAGCCCCCGGACAGGCAATAATTCACCCCTCCACTTT
CDR3aa: CASSPRTGNNSPLHF

v_gene: TRBV19
d_gene: .
j_gene: TRBJ2-4
abundance: .
CDR3nt: TGTGCCAGTAGTATCACTACCCTAGCCAAAAACATTCAGTACTTC
CDR3aa: CASSITTLAKNIQYF

v_gene: TRBV28
d_gene: .
j_gene: TRBJ2-1
abundance: few
CDR3nt: TGTGCCAGCAGTTTGGCGGTCTACAATGAGCAGTTCTTC
CDR3aa: CASSLAVYNEQFF

v_gene: TRBV7-2
d_gene: .
j_gene: TRBJ2-1
abundance: .
CDR3nt: TGTGCCAGCAGCCCCATTTATGAGCAGTTCTTC
CDR3aa: CASSPIYEQFF

v_gene: TRBV19
d_gene: TRBD2
j_gene: TRBJ2-1
abundance: few
CDR3nt: TGTGCCAGTAGTCCTAGACTAGCGGGAGAGCAGTTCTTC
CDR3aa: CASSPRLAGEQFF

v_gene: TRBV29-1
d_gene: .
j_gene: TRBJ2-7
abundance: many
CDR3nt: TGCAGCGTCCAGACACTCACGGGCTCCGGGGAGCAGTACTTC
CDR3aa: CSVQTLTGSGEQYF

v_gene: TRBV10-2
d_gene: TRBD2
j_gene: TRBJ2-6
abundance: few
CDR3nt: TGCGCCAGCAGACCACCGGGACTAGCGGGACTTGGGGCCAACGTCCTGACTTTC
CDR3aa: CASRPPGLAGLGANVLTF

v_gene: TRBV6-5
d_gene: TRBD1
j_gene: TRBJ1-5
abundance: many
CDR3nt: TGTGCCAGCAGGAAGACAGGGCGAAATCAGCCCCAGCATTTT
CDR3aa: CASRKTGRNQPQHF

v_gene: TRBV20-1
d_gene: .
j_gene: TRBJ2-1
abundance: many
CDR3nt: TGCAGTGCTAGAGATCTCACTAATGAGCAGTTCTTC
CDR3aa: CSARDLTNEQFF

v_gene: TRBV14
d_gene: .
j_gene: TRBJ2-1
abundance: few
CDR3nt: TGTGCCAGCAGCCAAATAAGGGGCCGGTCGGATGAGCAGTTCTTC
CDR3aa: CASSQIRGRSDEQFF

v_gene: TRBV5-1
d_gene: TRBD1
j_gene: TRBJ1-2
abundance: few
CDR3nt: TGCGCCAGCAGCTTGGAAGACAGGGATTCGGGCTACACCTTC
CDR3aa: CASSLEDRDSGYTF

v_gene: TRBV10-3
d_gene: .
j_gene: TRBJ1-1
abundance: few
CDR3nt: TGTGCCATCAGGGGATCGGGGAACACTGAAGCTTTCTTT
CDR3aa: CAIRGSGNTEAFF